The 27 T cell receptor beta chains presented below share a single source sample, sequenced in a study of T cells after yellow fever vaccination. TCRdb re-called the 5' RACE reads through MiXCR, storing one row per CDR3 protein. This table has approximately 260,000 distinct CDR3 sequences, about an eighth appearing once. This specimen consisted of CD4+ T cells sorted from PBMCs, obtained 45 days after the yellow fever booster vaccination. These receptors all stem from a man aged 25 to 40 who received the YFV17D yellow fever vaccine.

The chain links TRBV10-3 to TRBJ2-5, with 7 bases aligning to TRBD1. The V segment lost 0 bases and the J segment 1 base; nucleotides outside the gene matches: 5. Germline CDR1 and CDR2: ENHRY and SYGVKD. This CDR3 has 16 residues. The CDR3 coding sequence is TGTGCCATCAGTGAGTCCGCGCCAGGGGGCCAAGAGACCCAGTACTTC. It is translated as CAISESAPGGQETQYF.

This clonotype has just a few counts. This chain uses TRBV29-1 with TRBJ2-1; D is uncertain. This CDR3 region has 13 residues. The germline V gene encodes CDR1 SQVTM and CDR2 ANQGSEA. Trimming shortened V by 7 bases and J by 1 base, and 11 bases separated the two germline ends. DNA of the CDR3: TGCAGCGGGTCCCCTCGATCCTACAATGAGCAGTTCTTC. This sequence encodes CSGSPRSYNEQFF.

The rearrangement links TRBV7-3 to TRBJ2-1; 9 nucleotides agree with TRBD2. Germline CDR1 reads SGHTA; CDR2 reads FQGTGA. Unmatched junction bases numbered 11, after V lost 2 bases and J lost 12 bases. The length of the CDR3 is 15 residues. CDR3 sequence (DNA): TGTGCCAGCAGCTTACTCGCGGGAGGGACTAGTGGGCAGTTCTTC. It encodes CASSLLAGGTSGQFF.

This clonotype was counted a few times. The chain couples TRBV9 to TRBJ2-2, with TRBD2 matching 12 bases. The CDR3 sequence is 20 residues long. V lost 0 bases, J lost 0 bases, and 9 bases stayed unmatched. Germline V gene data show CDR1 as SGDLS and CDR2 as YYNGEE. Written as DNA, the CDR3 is TGTGCCAGCAGCGTAGAAGGCCTAGCGGGAGGGAGGCCGAACACCGGGGAGCTGTTTTTT. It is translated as CASSVEGLAGGRPNTGELFF.

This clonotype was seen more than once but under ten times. The CDR3 DNA sequence: TGCGCCAGCAGCTTGGGTGCAGGGACTAGCGGGAGGAATGAGCAGTTCTTC. It specifies CASSLGAGTSGRNEQFF. The chain combines TRBV5-1 with TRBJ2-1, with TRBD2 matching 15 bases. The V segment lost 0 bases and the J segment 7 bases; nucleotides outside the gene matches: 5. The CDR3 is 17 amino acids. Germline V CDR1 and CDR2: SGHRS, YFSETQ. The complete variable domain, with remaining parts taken from reference TRBV5-1 and TRBJ2-1, reads KAGVTQTPRYLIKTRGQQVTLSCSPISGHRSVSWYQQTPGQGLQFLFEYFSETQRNKGNFPGRFSGRQFSNSRSEMNVSTLELGDSALYLCASSLGAGTSGRNEQFFGPGTRLTVL.

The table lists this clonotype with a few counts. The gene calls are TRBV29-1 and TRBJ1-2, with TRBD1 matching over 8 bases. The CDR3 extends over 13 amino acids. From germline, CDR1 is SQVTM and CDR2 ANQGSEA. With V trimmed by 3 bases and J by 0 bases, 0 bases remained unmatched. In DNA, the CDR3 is TGCAGCGTTGAGACAGGGGCTAACTATGGCTACACCTTC. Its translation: CSVETGANYGYTF.

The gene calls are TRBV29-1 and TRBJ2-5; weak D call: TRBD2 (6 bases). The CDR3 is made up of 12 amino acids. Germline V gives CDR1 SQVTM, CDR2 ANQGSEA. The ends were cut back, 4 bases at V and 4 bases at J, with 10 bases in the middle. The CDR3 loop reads CSVVGTSETQYF. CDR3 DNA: TGCAGCGTTGTGGGGACTTCAGAGACCCAGTACTTC.

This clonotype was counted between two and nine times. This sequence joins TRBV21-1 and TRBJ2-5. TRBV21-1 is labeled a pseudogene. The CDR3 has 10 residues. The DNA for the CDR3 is TGTGCCAGCAAATCGGAGACCCAGTACTTC. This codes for CASKSETQYF.

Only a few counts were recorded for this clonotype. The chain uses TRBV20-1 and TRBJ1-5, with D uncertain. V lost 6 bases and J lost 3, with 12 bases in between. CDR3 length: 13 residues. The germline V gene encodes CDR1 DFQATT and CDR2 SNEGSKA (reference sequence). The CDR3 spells CSADRQNNQPQHF. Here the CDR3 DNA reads TGCAGTGCCGACCGGCAGAACAATCAGCCCCAGCATTTT.

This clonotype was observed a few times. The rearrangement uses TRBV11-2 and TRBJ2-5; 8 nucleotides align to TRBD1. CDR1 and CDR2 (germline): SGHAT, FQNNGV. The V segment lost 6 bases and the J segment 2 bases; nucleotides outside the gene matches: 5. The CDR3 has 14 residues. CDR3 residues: CASSLGQVQETQYF. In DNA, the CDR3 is TGTGCCAGCAGTCTGGGACAGGTGCAAGAGACCCAGTACTTC.

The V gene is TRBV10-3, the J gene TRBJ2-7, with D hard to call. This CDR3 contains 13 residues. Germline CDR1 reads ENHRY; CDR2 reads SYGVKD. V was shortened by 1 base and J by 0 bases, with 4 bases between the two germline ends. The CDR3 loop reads CAISEYSSYEQYF. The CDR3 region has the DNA TGTGCCATCAGTGAGTATAGCTCCTACGAGCAGTACTTC.

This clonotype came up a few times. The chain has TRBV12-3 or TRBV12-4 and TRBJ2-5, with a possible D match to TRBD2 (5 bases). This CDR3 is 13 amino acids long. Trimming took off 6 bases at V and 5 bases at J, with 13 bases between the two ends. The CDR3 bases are TGTGCCAGCAGCACCTCAGGCGGGGAGACCCAGTACTTC. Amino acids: CASSTSGGETQYF.

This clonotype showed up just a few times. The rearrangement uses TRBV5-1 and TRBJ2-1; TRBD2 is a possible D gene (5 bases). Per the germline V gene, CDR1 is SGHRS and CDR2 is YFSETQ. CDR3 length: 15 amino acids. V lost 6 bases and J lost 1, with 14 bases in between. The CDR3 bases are TGCGCCAGCACCCAAAGGACTGCTTCCTACAATGAGCAGTTCTTC. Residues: CASTQRTASYNEQFF.

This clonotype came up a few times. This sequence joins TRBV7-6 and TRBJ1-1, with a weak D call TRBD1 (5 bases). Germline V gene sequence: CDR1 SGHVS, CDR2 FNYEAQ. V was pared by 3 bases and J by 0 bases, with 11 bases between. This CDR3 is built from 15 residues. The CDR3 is CASSFFSGLNTEAFF. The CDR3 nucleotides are TGTGCCAGCAGCTTTTTTTCAGGGCTGAACACTGAAGCTTTCTTT.

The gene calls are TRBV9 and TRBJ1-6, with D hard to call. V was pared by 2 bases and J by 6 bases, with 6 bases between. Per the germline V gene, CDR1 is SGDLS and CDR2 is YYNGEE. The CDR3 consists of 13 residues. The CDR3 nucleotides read TGTGCCAGCAGCGTGGAAAGTAATTCACCCCTCCACTTT. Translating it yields CASSVESNSPLHF. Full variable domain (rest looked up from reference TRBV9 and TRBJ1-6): DSGVTQTPKHLITATGQRVTLRCSPRSGDLSVYWYQQSLDQGLQFLIQYYNGEERAKGNILERFSAQQFPDLHSELNLSSLELGDSALYFCASSVESNSPLHFGNGTRLTVT.

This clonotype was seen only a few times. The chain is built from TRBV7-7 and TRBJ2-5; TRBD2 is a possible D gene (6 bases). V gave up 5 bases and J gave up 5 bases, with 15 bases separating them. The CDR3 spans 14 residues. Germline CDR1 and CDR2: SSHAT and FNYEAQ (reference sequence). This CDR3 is CASSQERVAETQYF. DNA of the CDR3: TGTGCCAGCAGCCAAGAGCGGGTCGCGGAGACCCAGTACTTC.

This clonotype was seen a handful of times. DNA of the CDR3: TGTGCCAGCAGCTTAGCGCCCAGAGAAGCTTTCTTT. It codes for CASSLAPREAFF. V is TRBV7-9 and J is TRBJ1-1; D gene unclear. Germline V gene sequence: CDR1 SEHNR, CDR2 FQNEAQ (reference sequence). V was trimmed by 0 bases and J by 8 bases, leaving 7 bases between them. There are 12 residues in the CDR3.

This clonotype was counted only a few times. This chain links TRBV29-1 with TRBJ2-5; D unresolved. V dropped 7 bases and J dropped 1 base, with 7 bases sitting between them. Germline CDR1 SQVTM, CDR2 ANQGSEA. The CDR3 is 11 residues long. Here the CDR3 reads CSGRAQETQYF. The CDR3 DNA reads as TGCAGCGGCCGGGCCCAAGAGACCCAGTACTTC. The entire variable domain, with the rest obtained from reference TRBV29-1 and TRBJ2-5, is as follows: SAVISQKPSRDICQRGTSLTIQCQVDSQVTMMFWYRQQPGQSLTLIATANQGSEATYESGFVIDKFPISRPNLTFSTLTVSNMSPEDSSIYLCSGRAQETQYFGPGTRLLVL.

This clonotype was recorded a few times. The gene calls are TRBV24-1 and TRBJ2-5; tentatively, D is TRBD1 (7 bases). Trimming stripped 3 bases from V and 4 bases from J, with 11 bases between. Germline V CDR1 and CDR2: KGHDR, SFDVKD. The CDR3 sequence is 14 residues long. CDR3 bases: TGTGCCACCAGTGATGGGGGGACAGTAGAGACCCAGTACTTC. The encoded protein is CATSDGGTVETQYF.

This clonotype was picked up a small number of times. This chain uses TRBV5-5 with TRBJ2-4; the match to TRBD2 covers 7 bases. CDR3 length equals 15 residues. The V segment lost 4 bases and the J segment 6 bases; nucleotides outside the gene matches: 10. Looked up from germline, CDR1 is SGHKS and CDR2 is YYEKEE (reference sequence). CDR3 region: CASSKDRPGGNIQYF. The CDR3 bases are TGTGCCAGCAGCAAGGACCGCCCGGGAGGAAACATTCAGTACTTC.

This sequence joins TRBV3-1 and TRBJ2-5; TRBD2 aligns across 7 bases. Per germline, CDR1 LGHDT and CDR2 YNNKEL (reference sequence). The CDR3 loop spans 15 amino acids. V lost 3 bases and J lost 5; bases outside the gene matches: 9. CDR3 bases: TGTGCCAGCAGCCACGCCGCGGGGGTTGACGAGACCCAGTACTTC. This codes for CASSHAAGVDETQYF.

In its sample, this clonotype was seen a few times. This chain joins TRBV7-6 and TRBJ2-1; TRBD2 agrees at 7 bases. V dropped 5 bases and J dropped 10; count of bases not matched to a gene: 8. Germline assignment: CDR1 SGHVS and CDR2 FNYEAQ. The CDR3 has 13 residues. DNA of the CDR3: TGTGCCAGCAGCATGGGAGGGGCCTGGGAGCAGTTCTTC. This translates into CASSMGGAWEQFF.

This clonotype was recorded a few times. The CDR3 here is CATSGQGDNEQFF. The CDR3, as DNA: TGTGCCACCAGTGGTCAGGGTGACAATGAGCAGTTCTTC. The chain couples TRBV24-1 to TRBJ2-1, with a tentative D call TRBD1 (5 bases). Germline CDR1 and CDR2: KGHDR and SFDVKD. This CDR3 contains 13 residues. With 5 bases removed from V and 5 bases from J, the gap between germline ends came to 9 bases.

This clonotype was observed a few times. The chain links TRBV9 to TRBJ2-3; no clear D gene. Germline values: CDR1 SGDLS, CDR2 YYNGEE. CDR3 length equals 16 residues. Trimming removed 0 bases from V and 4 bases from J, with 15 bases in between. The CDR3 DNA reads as TGTGCCAGCAGCGTAGTTGGCGGACCCCCTCCAGATACGCAGTATTTT. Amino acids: CASSVVGGPPPDTQYF.

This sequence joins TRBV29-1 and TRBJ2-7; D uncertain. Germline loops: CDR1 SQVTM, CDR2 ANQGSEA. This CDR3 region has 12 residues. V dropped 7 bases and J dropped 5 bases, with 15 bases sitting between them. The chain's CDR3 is CSARLAADEQYF. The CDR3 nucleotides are TGCAGCGCCAGGTTGGCTGCGGACGAGCAGTACTTC.

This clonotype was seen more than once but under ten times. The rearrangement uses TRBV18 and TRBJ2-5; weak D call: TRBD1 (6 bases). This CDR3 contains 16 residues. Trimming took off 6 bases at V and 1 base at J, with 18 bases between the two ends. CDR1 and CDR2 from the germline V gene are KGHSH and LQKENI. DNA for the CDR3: TGTGCCAGCTCGTACACTCCGGGACACTTCCAAGAGACCCAGTACTTC. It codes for CASSYTPGHFQETQYF.

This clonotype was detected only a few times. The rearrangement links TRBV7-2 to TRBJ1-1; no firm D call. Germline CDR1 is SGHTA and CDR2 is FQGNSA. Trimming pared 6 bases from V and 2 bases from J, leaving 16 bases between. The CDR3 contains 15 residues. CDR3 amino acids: CASSYLIGKNTEAFF. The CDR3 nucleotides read TGTGCCAGCAGTTACCTTATCGGTAAAAACACTGAAGCTTTCTTT.